This TCR beta chain was profiled in a study of shared clonotypes between healthy human individuals. Germline V CDR1 and CDR2: MDHEN, SYDVKM. This CDR3 is 13 amino acids long. The V segment lost 6 bases and the J segment 5 bases; nucleotides outside the gene matches: 6. Selected positively for CCR7 and CD45RO-negative, naive CD8 cells excluded terminally differentiated effector memory CD45RA+ cells. Each sample came from a Caucasian adult donor living in Nashville, Tennessee. Original data processing: ImmunoSEQ sequences covered only the junction and lacked quality scores; filtering therefore differed. Method: immunoSEQ multiplex PCR; TCRdb's copy keeps in-frame clones and lacks some. D and trimming were read from the DNA, whereas the V and J calls and clone size are those reported in that table. The sample includes fewer than 1 million clones, 96% seen only once; the top ten take about 0.21%.

The receptor was isolated from a man aged 30 to 45 in good health. The chain uses TRBV28 and TRBJ2-5, with TRBD1 matching over 7 bases. Material for sequencing was naive CD8+ T cells sorted from blood. This CDR3 is CASRWGQSETQYF. CDR3 sequence (DNA): TGTGCCAGCAGGTGGGGACAGTCTGAGACCCAGTACTTC.